These 22 T cell receptor beta chains share one sample of origin, sequenced in a study of cytomegalovirus exposure and HLA in healthy donors. PCR employed 60 Vbeta and 13 Jbeta primers. The data were produced by immunoSEQ multiplex PCR, yet TCRdb's version contains in-frame clones alone and is incomplete. Seen in this sample are about 210,000 clones; the ten most common clones hold 0.75% to 1%. Material: PBMCs. Receptor source: a woman aged 30 to 39 in good health and CMV-seropositive.

J is TRBJ1-6 and V is TRBV14; 7 nucleotides line up with TRBD1. Trimming cost V 9 bases and J 4 bases; bases outside gene matches: 3. The germline gives CDR1 SGHDN, CDR2 FVKESK. This CDR3 comprises 13 residues. CDR3 region: CASKDRYNSPLHF. DNA of the CDR3: TGTGCCAGTAAGGACAGGTATAATTCACCCCTCCACTTT.

The chain has TRBV2 and TRBJ2-3, with TRBD1 matching over 8 bases. The CDR3 has 15 residues. Trimming at V came to 4 bases and at J to 5 bases, leaving 8 bases not matched to a gene. From germline, CDR1 is SNHLY and CDR2 FYNNEI. The CDR3 spells CASSVSQGAVDTQYF. In nucleotides, the CDR3 is TGTGCCAGCAGTGTCTCCCAGGGGGCGGTAGATACGCAGTATTTT.

The chain links TRBV27 to TRBJ1-3, with 8 bases identical to TRBD1. This CDR3 contains 15 residues. Germline lookup yields CDR1 MNHEY and CDR2 SMNVEV (reference sequence). V lost 5 bases, J lost 2 bases, and 5 bases stayed unmatched. In nucleotides, the CDR3 is TGTGCCAGCAGTCGATGGGGACAGGCTGGAAACACCATATATTTT. Translated: CASSRWGQAGNTIYF.

The gene calls are TRBV19 and TRBJ1-2; 7 nucleotides line up with TRBD1. Per the germline V gene, CDR1 is LNHDA and CDR2 is SQIVND (reference sequence). The CDR3 is 14 amino acids. The V and J ends lost 6 bases and 7 bases, in that order; junction bases with no gene match: 11. This CDR3 reads CASREGQAGGGYTF. CDR3 bases: TGTGCCAGTAGGGAAGGACAGGCCGGCGGTGGCTACACCTTC.

The chain is built from TRBV6-5 and TRBJ1-1; the D gene is possibly TRBD1 (6 bases). The germline V gene encodes CDR1 MNHEY and CDR2 SVGAGI. There are 14 residues in the CDR3. V gave up 0 bases and J gave up 4 bases, with 9 bases separating them. CDR3 region: CASSYSGAGTEAFF. For the CDR3, the DNA is TGTGCCAGCAGTTACTCGGGGGCTGGCACTGAAGCTTTCTTT.

This chain uses TRBV18 with TRBJ2-5; D gene uncertain. The CDR3 is 15 residues long. V lost 0 bases to trimming and J lost 2 bases, with 10 bases between them. Germline CDR1 is KGHSH and CDR2 is LQKENI. This chain's CDR3 is CASSPPSMKQETQYF. For the CDR3, the DNA is TGTGCCAGCTCACCACCGAGCATGAAACAAGAGACCCAGTACTTC.

The chain has TRBV5-1 and TRBJ1-3, with D tentatively TRBD1 (6 bases). CDR3 size: 15 residues. V shed 2 bases and J shed 7 bases, with 16 bases lying between them. Germline lookup yields CDR1 SGHRS and CDR2 YFSETQ. The CDR3: CASSLDYRVTNTIYF. The CDR3 DNA is TGCGCCAGCAGCTTAGATTACAGGGTTACGAACACCATATATTTT. The variable domain in full, with the rest retrieved from reference TRBV5-1 and TRBJ1-3, is KAGVTQTPRYLIKTRGQQVTLSCSPISGHRSVSWYQQTPGQGLQFLFEYFSETQRNKGNFPGRFSGRQFSNSRSEMNVSTLELGDSALYLCASSLDYRVTNTIYFGEGSWLTVV.

This sequence joins TRBV5-1 and TRBJ1-2; possible D gene TRBD1, 6 bases. Trimming pared 0 bases from V and 8 bases from J, leaving 11 bases between. The CDR3 covers 13 residues. The germline V gene encodes CDR1 SGHRS and CDR2 YFSETQ. Here the CDR3 reads CASSLGSGEGYTF. CDR3 DNA: TGCGCCAGCAGCTTGGGGTCAGGGGAAGGCTACACCTTC.

CDR3 sequence (DNA): TGTGCCAGCAGTTACAGCCAAGAGACCCAGTACTTC. Protein sequence: CASSYSQETQYF. The chain uses TRBV7-9 and TRBJ2-5; D not resolved. This CDR3 spans 12 amino acids. The V end was cut by 6 bases, the J end by 1 base, with 6 bases between. In germline, CDR1 is SEHNR, CDR2 FQNEAQ (reference sequence). Full variable domain (missing parts from reference TRBV7-9 and TRBJ2-5): DTGVSQNPRHKITKRGQNVTFRCDPISEHNRLYWYRQTLGQGPEFLTYFQNEAQLEKSRLLSDRFSAERPKGSFSTLEIQRTEQGDSAMYLCASSYSQETQYFGPGTRLLVL.

The J gene is TRBJ2-2, the V gene TRBV15; no definite D call. Germline-derived CDR1 and CDR2 are LNHNV and YYDKDF (reference sequence). V shed 0 bases and J shed 4 bases, with 9 bases lying between them. The length of the CDR3 is 15 residues. The DNA of the CDR3 is TGTGCCACCAGCAGAGATGGCGCGGCCACCGGGGAGCTGTTTTTT. The encoded protein is CATSRDGAATGELFF. Full variable domain (rest looked up from reference TRBV15 and TRBJ2-2): DAMVIQNPRYQVTQFGKPVTLSCSQTLNHNVMYWYQQKSSQAPKLLFHYYDKDFNNEADTPDNFQSRRPNTSFCFLDIRSPGLGDTAMYLCATSRDGAATGELFFGEGSRLTVL.

V and J are TRBV4-1 and TRBJ2-5; 8 positions match TRBD1. Germline V lookup: CDR1 MGHRA, CDR2 YSYEKL. This CDR3 spans 13 amino acids. The V gene end was trimmed by 5 bases and the J gene end by 8 bases; junction bases not matched to a gene: 7. This CDR3 is CASSYEGQGTQYF. CDR3 coding DNA: TGCGCCAGCAGCTATGAAGGACAGGGAACCCAGTACTTC.

The chain links TRBV30 to TRBJ2-5; D might be TRBD1 (5 bases). The CDR3 runs to 13 residues. V was cut by 0 bases and J by 4 bases, with 9 bases left in between. Germline loops: CDR1 GTSNPN, CDR2 SVGIG (reference sequence). CDR3 bases: TGTGCCTGGAGTGTACAAGGGGTAGAGACCCAGTACTTC. Protein: CAWSVQGVETQYF.

The DNA of the CDR3 is TGCGCCAGCAGCTTGGGGGTTTGGGACAGGGGAGAAAAACTGTTTTTT. Translating it yields CASSLGVWDRGEKLFF. The chain recombines TRBV5-1 with TRBJ1-4; TRBD1 aligns across 10 bases. This CDR3 region has 16 residues. The V gene end was trimmed by 0 bases and the J gene end by 8 bases; junction bases not matched to a gene: 7. Per the germline V gene, CDR1 is SGHRS and CDR2 is YFSETQ.

CDR3 amino acids: CASSGLTSGTLYEQYF. The CDR3 nucleotides read TGTGCCAGCAGTGGATTGACTAGCGGGACCCTATACGAGCAGTACTTC. The J gene is TRBJ2-7, the V gene TRBV6-1, with 11 positions matching TRBD2. Per germline, CDR1 MNHNS and CDR2 SASEGT. CDR3 length: 16 residues. Trimming cost V 4 bases and J 4 bases; bases outside gene matches: 9.

The chain employs TRBV11-3 and TRBJ2-5, with 7 positions matching TRBD1. The V and J ends lost 5 bases and 2 bases, in that order; junction bases with no gene match: 5. The CDR3 spans 14 residues. The germline V gene encodes CDR1 SGHNT and CDR2 YENEEA. The CDR3 DNA is TGTGCCAGCAGCCCAGGGACAGAGCAAGAGACCCAGTACTTC. It codes for CASSPGTEQETQYF.

The chain has TRBV2 and TRBJ2-1; D unresolved. Germline assignment: CDR1 SNHLY and CDR2 FYNNEI. Trimming took 6 bases from V and 2 from J, leaving 17 bases between them. CDR3 length: 16 residues. The CDR3 nucleotides read TGTGCCAGCAGCGAACGAGCCTTAGCTGCCTACAATGAGCAGTTCTTC. Translating gives CASSERALAAYNEQFF.

The chain recombines TRBV7-7 with TRBJ2-5; 12 nucleotides line up with TRBD2. The germline V gene has CDR1 SSHAT and CDR2 FNYEAQ (reference sequence). The CDR3 is made up of 18 amino acids. The ends lost 0 bases at V and 9 bases at J; junction bases unmatched: 14. CDR3 sequence: CASSLAPTSGGTSGAQYF. CDR3 DNA sequence: TGTGCCAGCAGCTTAGCCCCCACTAGCGGGGGGACCTCGGGGGCCCAGTACTTC. Full variable domain (missing parts from reference TRBV7-7 and TRBJ2-5): GAGVSQSPRYKVTKRGQDVTLRCDPISSHATLYWYQQALGQGPEFLTYFNYEAQPDKSGLPSDRFSAERPEGSISTLTIQRTEQRDSAMYRCASSLAPTSGGTSGAQYFGPGTRLLVL.

This CDR3 reads CAWIFAGGTDTQYF. As DNA, the CDR3 is TGTGCCTGGATTTTTGCGGGAGGCACAGATACGCAGTATTTT. The chain couples TRBV30 to TRBJ2-3; 7 nucleotides agree with TRBD2. CDR1 is GTSNPN and CDR2 is SVGIG in the germline V gene (reference sequence). The trim removed 4 bases at V and 1 base at J, leaving 5 bases unmatched. The CDR3 spans 14 residues.

As regards this clone: This sample also contains other DNA sequences that code for the same CDR3. CDR3 DNA sequence: TGTGCCAGTAGTATAAGCGACACCGGGGAGCTGTTTTTT. This sequence encodes CASSISDTGELFF. The genes are TRBV19 and TRBJ2-2; D unclear. V gave up 2 bases and J gave up 3 bases, with 4 bases separating them. This CDR3 region has 13 residues. Looked up from germline, CDR1 is LNHDA and CDR2 is SQIVND (reference sequence). Full variable domain (missing parts from reference TRBV19 and TRBJ2-2): DGGITQSPKYLFRKEGQNVTLSCEQNLNHDAMYWYRQDPGQGLRLIYYSQIVNDFQKGDIAEGYSVSREKKESFPLTVTSAQKNPTAFYLCASSISDTGELFFGEGSRLTVL.

The CDR3, as DNA: TGCAGCGTTGGGGGGGTACTAGCGGGAGGGAAAGAGACCCAGTACTTC. Protein product: CSVGGVLAGGKETQYF. The rearrangement joins TRBV29-1 to TRBJ2-5; 13 nucleotides line up with TRBD2. CDR3 length: 16 residues. Germline V CDR1 and CDR2: SQVTM, ANQGSEA. Trimming cost V 4 bases and J 3 bases; bases outside gene matches: 8.

The CDR3: CASSFVLLAGGIGELFF. Written as DNA, the CDR3 is TGCGCCAGCAGCTTCGTTCTGCTAGCGGGGGGAATCGGGGAGCTGTTTTTT. V is TRBV5-1 and J is TRBJ2-2, with 11 bases identical to TRBD2. This CDR3 comprises 17 residues. The ends lost 2 bases at V and 7 bases at J; junction bases unmatched: 10. The V gene's germline CDR1 is SGHRS and CDR2 YFSETQ.

The V gene is TRBV11-2, the J gene TRBJ1-1, with TRBD1 as a possible D gene (6 bases). There are 14 residues in the CDR3. CDR1 and CDR2 from the germline V gene are SGHAT and FQNNGV. The ends were cut back, 1 base at V and 8 bases at J, with 14 bases in the middle. CDR3 amino acids: CASSLGGPALEAFF. The CDR3 bases are TGTGCCAGCAGCTTAGGGGGGCCAGCCCTGGAAGCTTTCTTT.